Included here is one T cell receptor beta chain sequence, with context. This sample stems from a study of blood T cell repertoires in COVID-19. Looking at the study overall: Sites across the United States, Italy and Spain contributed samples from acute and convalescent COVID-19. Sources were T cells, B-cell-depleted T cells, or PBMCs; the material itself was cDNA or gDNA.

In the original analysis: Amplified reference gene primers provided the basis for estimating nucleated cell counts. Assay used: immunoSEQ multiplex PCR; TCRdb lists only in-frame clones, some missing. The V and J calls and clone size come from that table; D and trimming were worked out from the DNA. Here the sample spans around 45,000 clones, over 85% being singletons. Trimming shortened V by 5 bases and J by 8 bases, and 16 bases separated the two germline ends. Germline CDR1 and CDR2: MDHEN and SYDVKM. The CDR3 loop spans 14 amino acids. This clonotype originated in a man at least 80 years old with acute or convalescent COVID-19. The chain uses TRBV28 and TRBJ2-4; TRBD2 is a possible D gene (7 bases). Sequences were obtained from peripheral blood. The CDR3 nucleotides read TGTGCCAGCAGTGGAGGGGGGGCTGTGGACATTCAGTACTTC. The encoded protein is CASSGGGAVDIQYF. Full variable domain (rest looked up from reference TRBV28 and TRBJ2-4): DVKVTQSSRYLVKRTGEKVFLECVQDMDHENMFWYRQDPGLGLRLIYFSYDVKMKEKGDIPEGYSVSREKKERFSLILESASTNQTSMYLCASSGGGAVDIQYFGAGTRLSVL.